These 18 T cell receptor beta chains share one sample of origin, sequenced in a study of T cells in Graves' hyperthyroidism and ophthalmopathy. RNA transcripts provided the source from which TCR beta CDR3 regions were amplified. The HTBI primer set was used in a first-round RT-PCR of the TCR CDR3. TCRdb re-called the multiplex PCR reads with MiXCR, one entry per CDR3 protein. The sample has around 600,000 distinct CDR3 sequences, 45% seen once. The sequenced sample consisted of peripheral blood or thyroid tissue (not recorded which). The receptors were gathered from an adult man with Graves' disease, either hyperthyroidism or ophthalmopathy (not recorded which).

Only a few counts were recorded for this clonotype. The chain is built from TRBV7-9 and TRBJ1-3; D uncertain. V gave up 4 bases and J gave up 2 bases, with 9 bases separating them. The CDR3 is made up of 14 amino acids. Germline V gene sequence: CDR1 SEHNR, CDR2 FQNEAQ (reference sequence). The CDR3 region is CASSSRDPGNTIYF. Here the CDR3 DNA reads TGTGCCAGCAGCTCCCGGGATCCTGGAAACACCATATATTTT.

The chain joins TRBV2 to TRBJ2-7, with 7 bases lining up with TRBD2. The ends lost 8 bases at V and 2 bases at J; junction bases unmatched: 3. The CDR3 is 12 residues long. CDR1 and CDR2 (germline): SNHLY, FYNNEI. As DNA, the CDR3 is TGTGCCAGCTTCGGGGGGACCTACGAGCAGTACTTC. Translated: CASFGGTYEQYF.

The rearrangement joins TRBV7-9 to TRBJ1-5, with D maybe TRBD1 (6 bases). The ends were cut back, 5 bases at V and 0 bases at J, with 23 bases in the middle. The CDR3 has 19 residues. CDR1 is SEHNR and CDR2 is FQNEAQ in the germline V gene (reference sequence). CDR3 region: CASSLLLETDRRSNQPQHF. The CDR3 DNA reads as TGTGCCAGCAGCCTGCTACTCGAAACGGACAGACGTAGCAATCAGCCCCAGCATTTT.

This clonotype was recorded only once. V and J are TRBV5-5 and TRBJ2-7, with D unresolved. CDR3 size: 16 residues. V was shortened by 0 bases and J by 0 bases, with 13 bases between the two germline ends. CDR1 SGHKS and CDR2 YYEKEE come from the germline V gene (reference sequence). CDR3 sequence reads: CASSLDGRPNSYEQYF. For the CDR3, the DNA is TGTGCCAGCAGCTTGGACGGCAGACCTAACTCCTACGAGCAGTACTTC.

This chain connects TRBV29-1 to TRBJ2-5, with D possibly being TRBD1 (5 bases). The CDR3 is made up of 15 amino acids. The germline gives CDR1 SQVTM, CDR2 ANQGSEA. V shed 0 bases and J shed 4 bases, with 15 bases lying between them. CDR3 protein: CSVEDLAGIGETQYF. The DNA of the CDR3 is TGCAGCGTTGAAGATTTGGCAGGGATCGGAGAGACCCAGTACTTC.

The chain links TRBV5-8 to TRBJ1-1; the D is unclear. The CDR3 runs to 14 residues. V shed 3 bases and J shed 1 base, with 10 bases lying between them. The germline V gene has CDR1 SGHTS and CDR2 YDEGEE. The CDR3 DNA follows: TGTGCCAGCAGCTGGGAAGGGCGGAACACTGAAGCTTTCTTT. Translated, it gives CASSWEGRNTEAFF.

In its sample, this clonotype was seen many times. CDR3 DNA: TGTGCCAGCAGCTTAAGCACCGGGACGCAAGAGACCCAGTACTTC. Translation gives CASSLSTGTQETQYF. The J gene is TRBJ2-5, the V gene TRBV7-2; D tentatively fits TRBD1 or TRBD2 (5 bases each). The CDR3 runs to 15 residues. Germline-derived CDR1 and CDR2 are SGHTA and FQGNSA. Deletions cut 2 bases from V and 2 bases from J, with 12 bases between.

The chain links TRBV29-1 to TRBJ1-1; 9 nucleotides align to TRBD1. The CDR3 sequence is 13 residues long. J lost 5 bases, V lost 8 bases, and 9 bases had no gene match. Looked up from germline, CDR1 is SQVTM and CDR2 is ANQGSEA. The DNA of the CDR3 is TGCAGCCAGCGGGACAGGGCGAGGACTGAAGCTTTCTTT. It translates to CSQRDRARTEAFF.

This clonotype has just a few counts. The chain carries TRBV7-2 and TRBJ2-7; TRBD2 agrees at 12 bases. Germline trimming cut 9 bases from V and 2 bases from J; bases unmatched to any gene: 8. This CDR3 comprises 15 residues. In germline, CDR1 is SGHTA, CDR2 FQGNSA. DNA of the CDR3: TGTGCCAGTAGTTCCCTAGCGGGAGGGCCCTACGAGCAGTACTTC. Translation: CASSSLAGGPYEQYF. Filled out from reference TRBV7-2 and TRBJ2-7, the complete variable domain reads GAGVSQSPSNKVTEKGKDVELRCDPISGHTALYWYRQSLGQGLEFLIYFQGNSAPDKSGLPSDRFSAERTGGSVSTLTIQRTQQEDSAVYLCASSSLAGGPYEQYFGPGTRLTVT.

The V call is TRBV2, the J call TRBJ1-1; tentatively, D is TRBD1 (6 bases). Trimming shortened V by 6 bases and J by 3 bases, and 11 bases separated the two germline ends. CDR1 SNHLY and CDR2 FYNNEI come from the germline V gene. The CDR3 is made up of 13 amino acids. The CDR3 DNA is TGTGCCAGCAGAGGGGGGAGGTACACTGAAGCTTTCTTT. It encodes CASRGGRYTEAFF.

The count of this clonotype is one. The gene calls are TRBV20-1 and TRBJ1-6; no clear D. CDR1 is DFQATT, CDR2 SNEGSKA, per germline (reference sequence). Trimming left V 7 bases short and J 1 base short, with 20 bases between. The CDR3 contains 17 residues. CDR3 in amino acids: CSGLSTGSASYNSPLHF. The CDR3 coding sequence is TGCAGTGGCCTATCAACGGGGTCGGCTTCCTATAATTCACCCCTCCACTTT.

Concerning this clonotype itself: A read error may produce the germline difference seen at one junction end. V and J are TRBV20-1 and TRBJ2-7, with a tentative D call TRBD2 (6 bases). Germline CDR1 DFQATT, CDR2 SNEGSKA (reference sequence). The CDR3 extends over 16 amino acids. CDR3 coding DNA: TGCAGTGCTGGTGACTCGGCTAGCGCGACCTCCTACGAGCAGCACTTC. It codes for CSAGDSASATSYEQHF.

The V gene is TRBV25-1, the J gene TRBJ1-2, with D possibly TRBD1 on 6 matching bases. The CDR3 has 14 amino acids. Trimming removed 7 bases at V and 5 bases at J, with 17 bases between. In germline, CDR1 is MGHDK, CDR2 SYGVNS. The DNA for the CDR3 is TGTGCCAGCACGCGGACAGACACCGTTTATGGCTACACCTTC. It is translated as CASTRTDTVYGYTF.

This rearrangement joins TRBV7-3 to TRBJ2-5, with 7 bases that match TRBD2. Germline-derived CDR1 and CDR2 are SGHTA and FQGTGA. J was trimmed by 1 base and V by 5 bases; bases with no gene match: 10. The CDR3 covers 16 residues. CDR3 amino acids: CASSQDGQRGQETQYF. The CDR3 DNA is TGTGCCAGCAGCCAAGATGGTCAGCGGGGCCAAGAGACCCAGTACTTC.

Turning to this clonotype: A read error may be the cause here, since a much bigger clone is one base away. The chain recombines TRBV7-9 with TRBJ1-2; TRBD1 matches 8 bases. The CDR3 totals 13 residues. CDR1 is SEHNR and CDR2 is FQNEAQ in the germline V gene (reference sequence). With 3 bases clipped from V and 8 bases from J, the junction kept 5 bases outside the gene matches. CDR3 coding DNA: TGTGCCAGCAGCTTCCGGACAGGGAGGGGCTACACCTTC. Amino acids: CASSFRTGRGYTF.

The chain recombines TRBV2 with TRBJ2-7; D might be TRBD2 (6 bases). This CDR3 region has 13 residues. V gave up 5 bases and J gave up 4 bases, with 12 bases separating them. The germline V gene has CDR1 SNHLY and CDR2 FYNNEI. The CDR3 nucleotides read TGTGCCAGCAGTCGGGGGACGCTTTACGAGCAGTACTTC. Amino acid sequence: CASSRGTLYEQYF.

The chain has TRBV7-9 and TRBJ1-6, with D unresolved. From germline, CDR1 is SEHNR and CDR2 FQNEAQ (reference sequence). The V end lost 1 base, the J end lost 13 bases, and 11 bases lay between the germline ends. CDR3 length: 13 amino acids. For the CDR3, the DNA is TGTGCCAGCAGCTTAGGAGGCAATTTCCCCCTCCACTTT. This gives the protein CASSLGGNFPLHF. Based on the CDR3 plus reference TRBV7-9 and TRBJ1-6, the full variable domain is DTGVSQNPRHKITKRGQNVTFRCDPISEHNRLYWYRQTLGQGPEFLTYFQNEAQLEKSRLLSDRFSAERPKGSFSTLEIQRTEQGDSAMYLCASSLGGNFPLHFGNGTRLTVT.

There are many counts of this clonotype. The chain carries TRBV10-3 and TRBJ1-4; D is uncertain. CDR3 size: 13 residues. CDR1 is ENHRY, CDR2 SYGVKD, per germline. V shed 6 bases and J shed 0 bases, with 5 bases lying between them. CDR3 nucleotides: TGTGCCATCAGCGCAACAACTAATGAAAAACTGTTTTTT. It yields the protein CAISATTNEKLFF.